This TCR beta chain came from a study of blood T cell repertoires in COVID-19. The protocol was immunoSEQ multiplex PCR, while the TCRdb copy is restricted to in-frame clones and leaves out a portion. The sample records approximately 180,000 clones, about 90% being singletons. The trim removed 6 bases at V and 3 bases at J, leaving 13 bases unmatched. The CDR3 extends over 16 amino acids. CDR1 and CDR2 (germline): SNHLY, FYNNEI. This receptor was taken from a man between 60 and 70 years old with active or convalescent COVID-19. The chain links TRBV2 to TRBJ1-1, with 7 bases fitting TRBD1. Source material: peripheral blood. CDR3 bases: TGTGCCAGCAGCCCCCATAGGGGAACAGGGGACACTGAAGCTTTCTTT. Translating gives CASSPHRGTGDTEAFF.